This T cell receptor (beta chain) was recovered during a study of CD8 T cells in Susac syndrome. Looked up from germline, CDR1 is LGHDT and CDR2 is YNNKEL (reference sequence). V lost 5 bases and J 6 bases, leaving 23 bases between the germline ends. The CDR3 contains 17 residues. An amount of RNA that ranged from roughly 0.45 to 1 ug was reverse transcribed with random hexamers. TCRdb fed the immunoSEQ multiplex PCR reads into MiXCR, producing one record per CDR3 protein. This table has around 160,000 distinct CDR3 sequences, 85% to 95% appearing once. The rearrangement uses TRBV3-1 and TRBJ2-1; TRBD2 might be the D (7 bases). Sequences were obtained from CD4+ T cells from PBMCs. The TCR comes from a human donor in good health. CDR3 region: CASSSGIRGGAGNEQFF. The CDR3 DNA reads as TGTGCCAGCAGCTCCGGGATACGAGGGGGGGCCGGCAATGAGCAGTTCTTC.